Here is one TCR beta chain with its context. Antigen: not known. These data are taken from a study of STAT3 mutations in large granular lymphocyte leukemia. Study findings and constraints: Every T-LGLL patient had at least one immunodominant TCRbeta clonotype.

This table comes from immunoSEQ multiplex PCR, and its TCRdb copy is limited to in-frame clones, with some not included. The data show 1,000 to 1,500 clones, approximately 2.3% seen once. Per germline, CDR1 SGHDT and CDR2 YYEEEE. Trimming cost V 1 base and J 8 bases, with 7 bases left between them. CDR3 size: 12 residues. The sequenced sample was PBMCs. The chain has TRBV5-6 and TRBJ2-1; the D is unclear. The sequence was collected from a human donor with T large granular lymphocyte leukemia. Some clones in this sample may be carry-over from other donors' samples. The CDR3 is CASSLMRYEQFF. CDR3 DNA sequence: TGTGCCAGCAGCTTGATGAGGTATGAGCAGTTCTTC. The whole variable domain, filled in from reference TRBV5-6 and TRBJ2-1, reads DAGVTQSPTHLIKTRGQQVTLRCSPKSGHDTVSWYQQALGQGPQFIFQYYEEEERQRGNFPDRFSGHQFPNYSSELNVNALLLGDSALYLCASSLMRYEQFFGPGTRLTVL.